These 32 T cell receptor beta chains were sequenced from one sample in a study of cytomegalovirus exposure and HLA in healthy donors. Vbeta (60) and Jbeta (13) primers were used in the PCR. Sequencing used immunoSEQ multiplex PCR; TCRdb keeps in-frame clones, though not all of them. Of 130,000 to 150,000 clones listed, roughly 79% are singletons. Specimen: PBMCs. The receptors originated from a woman aged 55-75 years in good health and CMV-seropositive.

The rearrangement uses TRBV19 and TRBJ1-5; 8 bases are a match to TRBD1. CDR3 length: 14 residues. V lost 1 base to trimming and J lost 6 bases; unmatched junction nucleotides: 2. CDR1 is LNHDA and CDR2 is SQIVND in the germline V gene (reference sequence). The CDR3 loop is CASSIGTGGQPQHF. The CDR3 nucleotides read TGTGCCAGTAGTATAGGTACAGGGGGTCAGCCCCAGCATTTT.

The V gene is TRBV18, the J gene TRBJ1-5; 10 bases map to TRBD1. The CDR3 runs 15 residues. The V gene end was trimmed by 2 bases and the J gene end by 9 bases; junction bases not matched to a gene: 7. The germline V gene has CDR1 KGHSH and CDR2 LQKENI. The CDR3 DNA follows: TGTGCCAGCTCACCAGATCGGACAGGGGGTTCGCCCCAGCATTTT. Its translation: CASSPDRTGGSPQHF.

The chain joins TRBV7-3 to TRBJ2-2, with D tentatively TRBD2 (6 bases). Germline CDR1 is SGHTA and CDR2 is FQGTGA. The CDR3 has 15 residues. The germline V and J ends were trimmed by 2 bases and 5 bases, with 12 bases remaining between them. Here the CDR3 reads CASSLAGPTTGELFF. CDR3 nucleotide sequence: TGTGCCAGCAGCTTAGCGGGGCCAACGACCGGGGAGCTGTTTTTT.

This chain uses TRBV29-1 with TRBJ2-7; TRBD1 aligns across 8 bases. Unmatched junction bases numbered 4, after V lost 4 bases and J lost 5 bases. The germline V gene has CDR1 SQVTM and CDR2 ANQGSEA. This CDR3 region has 12 residues. The CDR3 DNA is TGCAGCGTTGCCAGGGGGCCAGACGAGCAGTACTTC. The encoded protein is CSVARGPDEQYF.

The chain is built from TRBV5-1 and TRBJ1-4; possible D gene TRBD1, 6 bases. The CDR3 sequence is 14 residues long. Trimming cost V 0 bases and J 8 bases, with 11 bases left between them. The V gene's germline CDR1 is SGHRS and CDR2 YFSETQ. CDR3 in DNA: TGCGCCAGCAGCTTGGTAGGGACAACCGAAAAACTGTTTTTT. This sequence encodes CASSLVGTTEKLFF.

The chain links TRBV28 to TRBJ1-5; 8 bases fit TRBD1. This CDR3 region has 14 residues. V shed 5 bases, J shed 14 bases, and the junction held 14 bases outside the gene matches. Germline-derived CDR1 and CDR2 are MDHEN and SYDVKM. CDR3 in DNA: TGTGCCAGCAGTCAGTGGGACAGGACACGCCGTGAGCATTTT. Encoded protein: CASSQWDRTRREHF.

The sample holds one count of this clone. This rearrangement joins TRBV7-6 to TRBJ1-5, with 9 nucleotides matching TRBD1. The CDR3 runs to 15 residues. The J segment lost 7 bases and the V segment lost 2 bases, leaving 6 bases of the junction unmatched. CDR1 is SGHVS, CDR2 FNYEAQ, per germline. The CDR3 is CASSLFHDRGQPQHF. CDR3 nucleotide sequence: TGTGCCAGCAGCTTATTCCATGACAGGGGGCAGCCCCAGCATTTT.

The chain links TRBV29-1 to TRBJ2-3; the match to TRBD2 covers 7 bases. CDR1 SQVTM and CDR2 ANQGSEA come from the germline V gene. The V gene end was trimmed by 1 base and the J gene end by 4 bases; junction bases not matched to a gene: 11. The CDR3 covers 16 residues. The CDR3 DNA is TGCAGCGTTGAAGGGGGGGGGAGGGCCAGGGCAGATACGCAGTATTTT. As protein: CSVEGGGRARADTQYF.

The V gene is TRBV5-1, the J gene TRBJ1-3, with 7 nucleotides matching TRBD1. The CDR3 length is 16 residues. V dropped 0 bases and J dropped 3; count of bases not matched to a gene: 6. The germline V gene encodes CDR1 SGHRS and CDR2 YFSETQ. CDR3 DNA: TGCGCCAGCAGCTTGGTCTCGACAGGGAGTGGAAACACCATATATTTT. This gives the protein CASSLVSTGSGNTIYF.

The chain combines TRBV27 with TRBJ2-7, with D perhaps matching TRBD1 (6 bases). Germline loops: CDR1 MNHEY, CDR2 SMNVEV (reference sequence). V was cut by 2 bases and J by 1 base, with 9 bases left in between. The CDR3 sequence is 14 residues long. The CDR3 is CASSLQGNSYEQYF. CDR3 coding DNA: TGTGCCAGCAGTTTACAGGGGAATTCCTACGAGCAGTACTTC.

The chain couples TRBV28 to TRBJ2-1; 15 bases line up with TRBD2. CDR3 length equals 14 residues. The junction had 2 bases not matched to a gene; V was cut back by 2 bases and J by 12 bases. CDR1 is MDHEN and CDR2 is SYDVKM in the germline V gene. The CDR3 here is CASSLGLAGGVQFF. CDR3 nucleotide sequence: TGTGCCAGCAGTTTAGGACTAGCGGGAGGGGTGCAGTTCTTC.

The count of this clone is one. This rearrangement joins TRBV28 to TRBJ1-4; D unresolved. The germline V gene encodes CDR1 MDHEN and CDR2 SYDVKM. V was clipped by 3 bases and J by 7 bases, with 12 bases between them. This CDR3 contains 14 residues. For the CDR3, the DNA is TGTGCCAGCAGTTTGGGAGTACGAGGTGAAAAACTGTTTTTT. Its translation: CASSLGVRGEKLFF.

This clone came up a few times. The chain joins TRBV5-1 to TRBJ2-3; 8 nucleotides line up with TRBD1. Trimming removed 5 bases from V and 1 base from J; junction bases left unmatched: 12. The CDR3 runs to 17 residues. Germline assignment: CDR1 SGHRS and CDR2 YFSETQ. The CDR3 DNA follows: TGCGCCAGCAGTCTCCGCCCCGGGACAGGACGCACAGATACGCAGTATTTT. Amino acid sequence: CASSLRPGTGRTDTQYF.

The rearrangement joins TRBV28 to TRBJ1-1; tentatively, D is TRBD1 (6 bases). V gave up 7 bases and J gave up 0 bases, with 24 bases separating them. The CDR3 loop spans 18 amino acids. Germline V gene sequence: CDR1 MDHEN, CDR2 SYDVKM. CDR3 sequence (DNA): TGTGCCAGCACAACCAAGACAGGCCTGGGGGTTATGAACACTGAAGCTTTCTTT. Protein product: CASTTKTGLGVMNTEAFF.

This chain joins TRBV19 and TRBJ2-1; 7 bases fit TRBD1. The CDR3 has 13 amino acids. V dropped 4 bases and J dropped 10; count of bases not matched to a gene: 7. Germline CDR1 is LNHDA and CDR2 is SQIVND (reference sequence). Written as DNA, the CDR3 is TGTGCCAGTAGTACGTGGGACAGACGAGAGCAGTTCTTC. Translating gives CASSTWDRREQFF.

J is TRBJ1-4 and V is TRBV18; D remains unclear. The germline CDR1 and CDR2 sequences are KGHSH and LQKENI. V lost 3 bases and J lost 8, with 16 bases in between. The CDR3 consists of 15 residues. The CDR3 DNA is TGTGCCAGCTCACCCGTTCTAGCGGATCGGGAAAAACTGTTTTTT. Translation gives CASSPVLADREKLFF.

The chain couples TRBV13 to TRBJ2-7; D is possibly TRBD1 (6 bases). V lost 3 bases and J lost 5, with 17 bases in between. Germline CDR1 reads PRHDT; CDR2 reads FYEKMQ (reference sequence). This CDR3 comprises 15 residues. DNA of the CDR3: TGTGCCAGCAGCTTGGGGCGGGCAGGGGTGCACGAGCAGTACTTC. It translates to CASSLGRAGVHEQYF.

The rearrangement links TRBV7-8 to TRBJ1-2; 7 bases align to TRBD1. J gave up 7 bases and V 5 bases, and 13 bases lay outside the gene matches. CDR3 length: 15 residues. In germline, CDR1 is SGHVS, CDR2 FQNEAQ. CDR3 DNA: TGTGCCAGCAGCCCGGAGACAGGGTTCATTGGTGGCTACACCTTC. Translated: CASSPETGFIGGYTF.

This clone was recorded a few times. J is TRBJ2-7 and V is TRBV6-1; D gene unclear. Trimming pared 0 bases from V and 3 bases from J, leaving 15 bases between. Germline V gene sequence: CDR1 MNHNS, CDR2 SASEGT. The CDR3 totals 16 residues. This chain's CDR3 is CASSEARLAVGYEQYF. The CDR3 DNA reads TGTGCCAGCAGTGAAGCGCGACTGGCGGTAGGCTACGAGCAGTACTTC.

DNA for the CDR3: TGTGCCAGCAGAACTAGCGCCGGTGAATTCGAGCAGTACTTC. Its protein product is CASRTSAGEFEQYF. This chain uses TRBV6-6 with TRBJ2-5; the match to TRBD2 covers 7 bases. With the DNA end fitting TRBJ2-7 better, the J assignment may be wrong. The germline gives CDR1 MNHNY, CDR2 SVGAGI (reference sequence). This CDR3 spans 14 amino acids.

This sequence joins TRBV7-9 and TRBJ1-2; 7 bases are shared with TRBD1. Trimming took 4 bases from V and 0 from J; bases not matched to a gene: 2. Per germline, CDR1 SEHNR and CDR2 FQNEAQ (reference sequence). This CDR3 comprises 14 residues. CDR3 sequence: CASSSDRANYGYTF. Here the CDR3 DNA reads TGTGCCAGCAGCTCAGACAGGGCTAACTATGGCTACACCTTC.

The rearrangement uses TRBV30 and TRBJ1-4; TRBD1 agrees at 9 bases. The CDR3 has 15 amino acids. V was clipped by 1 base and J by 7 bases; unmatched bases: 7. Germline lookup yields CDR1 GTSNPN and CDR2 SVGIG (reference sequence). CDR3 nucleotide sequence: TGTGCCTGGAGTGGAGGGACAGGGCCCCTTGAAAAACTGTTTTTT. This encodes CAWSGGTGPLEKLFF.

The CDR3 DNA follows: TGTGCCAGCAGCAATCTGGCGGGACAGGGAAACTACGAGCAGTACTTC. Translated: CASSNLAGQGNYEQYF. The chain combines TRBV21-1 with TRBJ2-7; TRBD1 was called by the table and not checked on the DNA. TRBV21-1 is recorded as a pseudogene. This CDR3 region has 16 residues.

Written as DNA, the CDR3 is TGTGCCAGCTCACCACCGAGGGACAGGGTGAACACTGAAGCTTTCTTT. Residues: CASSPPRDRVNTEAFF. The V and J genes are TRBV18 and TRBJ1-1, with 9 nucleotides matching TRBD1. The V and J ends lost 0 bases and 0 bases, in that order; junction bases with no gene match: 2. The CDR3 is 16 residues long. Germline loops: CDR1 KGHSH, CDR2 LQKENI.

This rearrangement joins TRBV9 to TRBJ1-1; D remains unclear. Trimming removed 0 bases from V and 1 base from J, with 4 bases in between. Germline CDR1 SGDLS, CDR2 YYNGEE. The CDR3 totals 13 residues. The CDR3 DNA is TGTGCCAGCAGCGTAGCCCAGAACACTGAAGCTTTCTTT. Protein: CASSVAQNTEAFF.

This sequence joins TRBV5-1 and TRBJ2-1; 10 nucleotides line up with TRBD1. The CDR3 is made up of 16 amino acids. Germline V gene data show CDR1 as SGHRS and CDR2 as YFSETQ. Trimming cost V 4 bases and J 6 bases; bases outside gene matches: 10. This CDR3 is CASSVDRGFWSNEQFF. The CDR3 nucleotides are TGCGCCAGCAGCGTGGACAGGGGGTTTTGGTCCAATGAGCAGTTCTTC.

This sequence joins TRBV7-6 and TRBJ2-3, with no clear D. The CDR3 runs to 14 residues. V was cut by 5 bases and J by 3 bases, with 12 bases left in between. Germline CDR1 SGHVS, CDR2 FNYEAQ. This chain's CDR3 is CASSPRYKTDTQYF. The CDR3 DNA reads as TGTGCCAGCAGCCCCAGATACAAGACAGATACGCAGTATTTT.

This sequence joins TRBV10-2 and TRBJ2-7; 12 bases map to TRBD1. This CDR3 contains 14 residues. CDR1 is WSHSY and CDR2 is SAAADI in the germline V gene. The trim removed 5 bases at V and 5 bases at J, leaving 4 bases unmatched. This CDR3 is CASSSGTGGHEQYF. CDR3 bases: TGCGCCAGCAGTTCCGGGACAGGGGGCCACGAGCAGTACTTC.

Turning to this clone: Within the sample, other DNA sequences also encode this same CDR3. This sequence joins TRBV7-2 and TRBJ2-5; D not resolved. V gave up 5 bases and J gave up 2 bases, with 3 bases separating them. Germline V gives CDR1 SGHTA, CDR2 FQGNSA. The CDR3 spans 11 residues. CDR3 residues: CASSPQETQYF. The CDR3 bases are TGTGCCAGCAGCCCTCAAGAGACCCAGTACTTC.

Written as DNA, the CDR3 is TGTGCCAGCAGCTTCGCAGGGGCGGATACGCAGTATTTT. Translated: CASSFAGADTQYF. The chain is built from TRBV5-4 and TRBJ2-3; tentative D call: TRBD1 (6 bases). CDR1 and CDR2 from the germline V gene are SGHNT and YYREEE (reference sequence). The CDR3 length is 13 residues. Deletions cut 2 bases from V and 6 bases from J, with 10 bases between.

The chain carries TRBV15 and TRBJ2-7, with 8 positions matching TRBD1. Germline V CDR1 and CDR2: LNHNV, YYDKDF (reference sequence). The CDR3 has 14 residues. V lost 8 bases and J lost 2; bases outside the gene matches: 8. CDR3 sequence (DNA): TGTGCCACCCTTAATGGGACAGGACCCTACGAGCAGTACTTC. Protein product: CATLNGTGPYEQYF.

This sequence joins TRBV30 and TRBJ1-1; D not resolved. The CDR3 covers 12 residues. Per germline, CDR1 GTSNPN and CDR2 SVGIG (reference sequence). Trimming cost V 4 bases and J 1 base, with 7 bases left between them. CDR3: CAWNRRNTEAFF. CDR3 coding DNA: TGTGCCTGGAACCGGAGGAACACTGAAGCTTTCTTT.